This TCR beta chain comes out of a study of blood T cell repertoires in COVID-19. This clone showed up just once. CDR3 length: 14 residues. V was pared by 4 bases and J by 2 bases, with 11 bases between. Germline V lookup: CDR1 SGHTA, CDR2 FQGNSA. Sequenced by immunoSEQ multiplex PCR; TCRdb stores in-frame clones only, minus some. The profile shows approximately 300,000 clones, nearly 90% of them singletons. The chain combines TRBV7-2 with TRBJ1-1; the D gene is possibly TRBD1 (5 bases). The TCR sequence derives from a woman under 40 who had recovered from COVID-19. Sequenced input: PBMCs or T cells enriched from blood (not recorded which). The CDR3 loop reads CASSSGIHNTEAFF. Here the CDR3 DNA reads TGTGCCAGCAGCTCAGGGATACATAACACTGAAGCTTTCTTT.